The 14 T cell receptor beta chains reported below all come from one sample, sequenced in a study of Graves' ophthalmopathy and Graves' hyperthyroidism. RNA transcripts were the source from which TCR beta CDR3 regions were amplified. The first-round RT-PCR employed HTBI primers together with the Qiagen OneStep RT-PCR kit. A multiplex PCR was then performed as the second round. One entry per CDR3 protein results from TCRdb running MiXCR on the multiplex PCR reads. In the table there are around 1,000,000 distinct CDR3 sequences, around a third of which are singletons. Sequencing was performed on peripheral blood or thyroid tissue (not recorded which). Receptors were obtained from an adult man with Graves' hyperthyroidism.

Only a few counts were recorded for this clonotype. This chain links TRBV9 with TRBJ2-2, with D perhaps matching TRBD2 (6 bases). The CDR3 is made up of 17 amino acids. CDR1 is SGDLS, CDR2 YYNGEE, per germline. V gave up 3 bases and J gave up 1 base, with 16 bases separating them. The CDR3 DNA follows: TGTGCCAGCAGCGCCCATGCGGGGAAACTGAACACCGGGGAGCTGTTTTTT. Its translation: CASSAHAGKLNTGELFF.

This clonotype was seen many times. The rearrangement uses TRBV7-6 and TRBJ2-5; 8 positions agree with TRBD1. The trim removed 3 bases at V and 5 bases at J, leaving 8 bases unmatched. The germline V gene has CDR1 SGHVS and CDR2 FNYEAQ. The CDR3 runs to 15 residues. CDR3 region: CASSFDRGDLETQYF. The CDR3 nucleotides are TGTGCCAGCAGCTTCGACAGGGGCGACTTGGAGACCCAGTACTTC.

The chain is built from TRBV10-3 and TRBJ2-7; 12 bases are a match to TRBD2. V lost 10 bases and J lost 1; bases outside the gene matches: 11. In germline, CDR1 is ENHRY, CDR2 SYGVKD. CDR3 length: 16 residues. The CDR3 DNA follows: TGTGCCACCCGGACTAGCGGGATCGGAAAGTCCTACGAGCAGTACTTC. This codes for CATRTSGIGKSYEQYF.

The gene calls are TRBV25-1 and TRBJ1-5, with D possibly TRBD1 on 5 matching bases. CDR3 length: 12 amino acids. V lost 3 bases and J 9 bases, leaving 9 bases between the germline ends. The germline V gene encodes CDR1 MGHDK and CDR2 SYGVNS. Here the CDR3 reads CASSDRVLPQHF. The CDR3 DNA sequence: TGTGCCAGCAGTGACAGGGTGTTGCCCCAGCATTTT.

V is TRBV5-6 and J is TRBJ2-7; weak D call: TRBD1 (5 bases). Germline V gene data show CDR1 as SGHDT and CDR2 as YYEEEE. This CDR3 spans 14 amino acids. Trimming removed 2 bases at V and 6 bases at J, with 15 bases between. Here the CDR3 DNA reads TGTGCCAGCAGCTTTTGGCGAAACAGGTTCGAGCAGTACTTC. It encodes CASSFWRNRFEQYF. The whole variable domain, remainder taken from reference TRBV5-6 and TRBJ2-7, is DAGVTQSPTHLIKTRGQQVTLRCSPKSGHDTVSWYQQALGQGPQFIFQYYEEEERQRGNFPDRFSGHQFPNYSSELNVNALLLGDSALYLCASSFWRNRFEQYFGPGTRLTVT.

This chain joins TRBV7-2 and TRBJ2-5; D may match TRBD1 or TRBD2 (5 bases each). This CDR3 comprises 16 residues. The V and J ends lost 5 bases and 2 bases respectively, with 18 bases between them. Looked up from germline, CDR1 is SGHTA and CDR2 is FQGNSA. In nucleotides, the CDR3 is TGTGCCAGCAGCCCAAATCCCTTGGGACGGCAAGAGACCCAGTACTTC. It encodes CASSPNPLGRQETQYF.

This clonotype was recorded a few times. The V gene is TRBV12-3 or TRBV12-4, the J gene TRBJ2-7; D gene ambiguous. The CDR3 consists of 12 residues. Trimming took off 4 bases at V and 9 bases at J, with 13 bases between the two ends. As DNA, the CDR3 is TGTGCCAGCAGTTCTCGGGTCCCCGGGCAGTACTTC. Encoded protein: CASSSRVPGQYF.

This clonotype has a count of ten or more. One end of the junction fails to match germline, which may point to a read error. This chain joins TRBV7-9 and TRBJ2-7, with TRBD2 identical over 8 bases. The CDR3 spans 16 residues. Looked up from germline, CDR1 is SEHNR and CDR2 is FQNEAQ (reference sequence). The CDR3 DNA reads as TGTGCCAGCAGCTTAGTCGAGCCTAGCGGGCTCTACAAGCAGTACTTC. It is translated as CASSLVEPSGLYKQYF.

This clonotype was counted ten times or more. This sequence joins TRBV25-1 and TRBJ1-1; no clear D gene. The CDR3 is 15 amino acids. CDR1 MGHDK and CDR2 SYGVNS come from the germline V gene. Trimming stripped 3 bases from V and 3 bases from J, with 14 bases between. The CDR3 DNA reads as TGTGCCAGCAGTGATGGGCTACGGCAAGACACTGAAGCTTTCTTT. Amino acid sequence: CASSDGLRQDTEAFF.

This clonotype was counted many times. The chain carries TRBV2 and TRBJ2-7; TRBD1 is a possible D gene (5 bases). The CDR3 has 15 residues. CDR1 and CDR2 (germline): SNHLY, FYNNEI. The V end lost 6 bases, the J end lost 4 bases, and 19 bases lay between the germline ends. CDR3 DNA: TGTGCCAGCAGCCCCGGGCCAAGGGGCGCGTACGAGCAGTACTTC. It translates to CASSPGPRGAYEQYF.

This clonotype was detected only a few times. Its ends do not fully match the called genes, so a read error is possible. This chain connects TRBV10-2 to TRBJ1-2; perhaps TRBD1 as D (5 bases). There are 14 residues in the CDR3. Germline V gives CDR1 WSHSY, CDR2 SAAADI. DNA for the CDR3: TGTGCCAGCACTGCGGGACGGACTGACTATGGCTACACCTTC. Protein product: CASTAGRTDYGYTF.

The chain is built from TRBV2 and TRBJ1-5, with a possible D match to TRBD1 (6 bases). Trimming stripped 7 bases from V and 2 bases from J, with 12 bases between. Germline V gene lookup returns CDR1 SNHLY and CDR2 FYNNEI. The CDR3 totals 14 residues. The CDR3 reads CASNLGGRNQPQHF. The CDR3 DNA reads as TGTGCCAGCAACCTCGGGGGCCGCAATCAGCCCCAGCATTTT. The variable domain in full, completed from reference TRBV2 and TRBJ1-5, reads EPEVTQTPSHQVTQMGQEVILRCVPISNHLYFYWYRQILGQKVEFLVSFYNNEISEKSEIFDDQFSVERPDGSNFTLKIRSTKLEDSAMYFCASNLGGRNQPQHFGDGTRLSIL.

This clonotype appeared a few times. The V gene is TRBV3-1, the J gene TRBJ1-1; 7 bases are shared with TRBD1. Looked up from germline, CDR1 is LGHDT and CDR2 is YNNKEL (reference sequence). There are 14 residues in the CDR3. V lost 2 bases and J lost 5; bases outside the gene matches: 5. CDR3 loop: CASSQRTGYTEAFF. For the CDR3, the DNA is TGTGCCAGCAGCCAAAGGACAGGTTATACTGAAGCTTTCTTT.

This clonotype was found many times. The rearrangement links TRBV7-2 to TRBJ1-5, with D uncertain. CDR3 length: 14 amino acids. Trimming stripped 3 bases from V and 3 bases from J, with 9 bases between. CDR1 SGHTA and CDR2 FQGNSA come from the germline V gene. The CDR3: CASSFSRDNQPQHF. The CDR3 coding sequence is TGTGCCAGCAGCTTTTCCCGGGACAATCAGCCCCAGCATTTT.